This T cell receptor (beta chain) was retrieved from a study of patients and donors after allogeneic stem cell transplantation (TCRdb year 2020). Library prep was done by RT-PCR. The sequencing machine was a NextSeq 550. TCRdb passed the public sequencing reads through fastp at Q25 and MiXCR, retaining productive beta sequences. Duplicate CDR3 protein sequences are folded into a single record with the most common DNA and genes. The sample table contains 90,000 to 120,000 distinct CDR3 sequences; only one count was recorded for approximately 35% of them. More than 25% of the sample is in the top ten clones. This clonotype was seen a few times. There is no known antigen for this receptor. No clone much larger than this one lies a single base away; base qualities are absent. Material for sequencing was blood, either unsorted or a sorted T cell fraction (not recorded which). The TCR originated in a human donor who was either an allogeneic HSCT recipient or a stem cell or donor lymphocyte infusion donor (not recorded which). It is not recorded whose cells these are; they may come from a transplant donor.

CDR3 sequence: CASSRRFSYNEQFF. The DNA is TGTGCCAGCAGTCGGCGTTTCTCCTACAATGAGCAGTTCTTC. The rearranged chain carries TRBV2 and TRBJ2-1; no D gene is confidently identified. The germline V gene gives CDR1 as SNHLY and CDR2 as FYNNEI. V lost 5 bases and J lost 0 bases; the stretch between them is 8 bases long. The CDR3, cysteine through phenylalanine, is 14 amino acids long. Only CDR3 DNA is held: 42 bases, read in frame from base 1. This CDR3, with the reference TRBV2 and TRBJ2-1 proteins standing in past its ends, gives the full variable domain EPEVTQTPSHQVTQMGQEVILRCVPISNHLYFYWYRQILGQKVEFLVSFYNNEISEKSEIFDDQFSVERPDGSNFTLKIRSTKLEDSAMYFCASSRRFSYNEQFFGPGTRLTVL.